Presented here are 8 T cell receptor beta chains from one specimen sequenced in a study of beta chain features in type 1 diabetes. Sequenced material consisted of expressed TCRB transcripts (all of the isolated RNA was reverse transcribed). This table comes from immunoSEQ multiplex PCR, and its TCRdb copy is limited to in-frame clones, with some not included. In the table there are fewer than 350,000 clones, around 7.3% of which are singletons. What was sequenced was central memory CD4+ T cells from blood. The receptors were sampled from a woman aged 18-29 years in good health.

The rearrangement uses TRBV28 and TRBJ1-2; D gene unclear. Per germline, CDR1 MDHEN and CDR2 SYDVKM. Trimming stripped 7 bases from V and 8 bases from J, with 14 bases between. The CDR3 loop spans 12 amino acids. The CDR3 reads CASTGRFRGYTF. CDR3 DNA sequence: TGTGCCAGCACGGGCAGGTTCCGAGGCTACACCTTC.

The chain joins TRBV11-3 to TRBJ1-5, with D uncertain. The germline V and J ends were trimmed by 1 base and 9 bases, with 10 bases remaining between them. This CDR3 is built from 13 residues. Germline V gene data show CDR1 as SGHNT and CDR2 as YENEEA. The CDR3 loop is CASSLAGNLPQHF. The CDR3 nucleotides are TGTGCCAGCAGCTTAGCGGGCAACCTGCCCCAGCATTTT. The full variable domain, completed using reference TRBV11-3 and TRBJ1-5, is EAGVVQSPRYKIIEKKQPVAFWCNPISGHNTLYWYLQNLGQGPELLIRYENEEAVDDSQLPKDRFSAERLKGVDSTLKIQPAELGDSAVYLCASSLAGNLPQHFGDGTRLSIL.

The chain carries TRBV7-2 and TRBJ2-1, with 8 positions matching TRBD2. The CDR3 spans 15 residues. With 1 base clipped from V and 9 bases from J, the junction kept 8 bases outside the gene matches. CDR1 and CDR2 (germline): SGHTA, FQGNSA. As DNA, the CDR3 is TGTGCCAGCAGCTTAGTATACGGGGGGGCCAGTGAGCAGTTCTTC. It yields the protein CASSLVYGGASEQFF. The whole variable domain, filled in from reference TRBV7-2 and TRBJ2-1, reads GAGVSQSPSNKVTEKGKDVELRCDPISGHTALYWYRQSLGQGLEFLIYFQGNSAPDKSGLPSDRFSAERTGGSVSTLTIQRTQQEDSAVYLCASSLVYGGASEQFFGPGTRLTVL.

This clone showed up just a few times. V gene TRBV6-6 combines with J gene TRBJ2-7, with D possibly being TRBD1 (6 bases). This CDR3 contains 15 residues. The V end lost 2 bases, the J end lost 3 bases, and 14 bases lay between the germline ends. CDR1 is MNHNY and CDR2 is SVGAGI in the germline V gene (reference sequence). As DNA, the CDR3 is TGTGCCAGCAGTTACCCGGCGGACAGAGTCTACGAGCAGTACTTC. It is translated as CASSYPADRVYEQYF.

This clone was recorded a few times. The rearrangement uses TRBV15 and TRBJ1-5, with D unclear. Germline values: CDR1 LNHNV, CDR2 YYDKDF (reference sequence). The CDR3 totals 14 residues. V was shortened by 6 bases and J by 2 bases, with 11 bases between the two germline ends. The DNA for the CDR3 is TGTGCCACCAGTCCCGGGGAAGGCAATCAGCCCCAGCATTTT. It yields the protein CATSPGEGNQPQHF.

V is TRBV27 and J is TRBJ2-3; TRBD2 matches 15 bases. The length of the CDR3 is 21 residues. Germline V lookup: CDR1 MNHEY, CDR2 SMNVEV (reference sequence). Trimming cost V 4 bases and J 0 bases; bases outside gene matches: 14. CDR3 sequence reads: CASSSVLRTSGRALSTDTQYF. CDR3 sequence (DNA): TGTGCCAGCAGTTCGGTGCTCAGGACTAGCGGGAGGGCCTTGAGCACAGATACGCAGTATTTT.

Many counts were recorded for this clone. The J gene is TRBJ2-7, the V gene TRBV11-1; D could derive from TRBD1 or TRBD2 (5 bases each). V was cut by 2 bases and J by 0 bases, with 8 bases left in between. CDR1 is SGHAT, CDR2 FQDESV, per germline (reference sequence). This CDR3 spans 14 amino acids. The DNA of the CDR3 is TGTGCCAGCAGCTTACAGGGAGCCTCCTACGAGCAGTACTTC. It translates to CASSLQGASYEQYF.

This chain connects TRBV2 to TRBJ2-7; TRBD1 agrees at 7 bases. This CDR3 comprises 15 residues. Germline V gene lookup returns CDR1 SNHLY and CDR2 FYNNEI. V lost 6 bases and J lost 5; bases outside the gene matches: 13. This CDR3 is CASRPGTVGGDEQYV. CDR3 bases: TGTGCCAGCAGGCCCGGGACAGTAGGTGGTGACGAGCAGTACGTC.